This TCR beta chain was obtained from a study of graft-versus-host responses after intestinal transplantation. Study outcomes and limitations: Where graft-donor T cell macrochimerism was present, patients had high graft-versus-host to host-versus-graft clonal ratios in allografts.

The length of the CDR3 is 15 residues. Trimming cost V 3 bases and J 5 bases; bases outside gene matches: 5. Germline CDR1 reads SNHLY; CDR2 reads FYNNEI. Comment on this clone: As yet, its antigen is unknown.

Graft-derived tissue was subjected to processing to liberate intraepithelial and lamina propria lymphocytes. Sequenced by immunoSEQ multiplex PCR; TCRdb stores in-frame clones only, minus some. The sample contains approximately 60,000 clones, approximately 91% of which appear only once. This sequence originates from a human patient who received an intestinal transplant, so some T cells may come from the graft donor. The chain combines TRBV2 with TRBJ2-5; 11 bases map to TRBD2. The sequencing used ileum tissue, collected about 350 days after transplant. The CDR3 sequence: CASSESSGGTETQYF. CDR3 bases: TGTGCCAGCAGTGAGTCTAGCGGGGGGACCGAGACCCAGTACTTC.